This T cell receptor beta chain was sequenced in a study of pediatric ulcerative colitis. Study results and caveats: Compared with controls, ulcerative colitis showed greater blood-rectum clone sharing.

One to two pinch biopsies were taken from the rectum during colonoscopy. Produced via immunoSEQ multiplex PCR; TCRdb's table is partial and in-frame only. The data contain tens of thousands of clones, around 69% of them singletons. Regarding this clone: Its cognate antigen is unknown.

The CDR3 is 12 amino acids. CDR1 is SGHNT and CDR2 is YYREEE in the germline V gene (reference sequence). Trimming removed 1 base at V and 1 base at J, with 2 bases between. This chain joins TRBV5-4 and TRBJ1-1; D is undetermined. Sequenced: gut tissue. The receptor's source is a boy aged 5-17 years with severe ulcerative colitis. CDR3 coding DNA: TGTGCCAGCAGCTTGTCGAACACTGAAGCTTTCTTT. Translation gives CASSLSNTEAFF.